The sequence of this TCR beta chain was determined in a study of blood T cell repertoires in COVID-19. As for the study in general: The origin of the acute and convalescent COVID-19 samples was the United States, Italy and Spain.

The assay was immunoSEQ multiplex PCR, and TCRdb's table has in-frame clones only and misses some. The sample includes roughly 260,000 clones, around nine tenths seen only once; the top ten take about 10%. V lost 3 bases to trimming and J lost 0 bases; unmatched junction nucleotides: 2. The CDR3 covers 15 residues. Germline-derived CDR1 and CDR2 are SGDLS and YYNGEE. This receptor was obtained from a man aged 40-50 years who had recovered from COVID-19. The source material was peripheral blood. J is TRBJ2-4 and V is TRBV9; 8 bases are shared with TRBD2. The CDR3 protein is CASSGAGVAKNIQYF. Here the CDR3 DNA reads TGTGCCAGCAGCGGAGCGGGGGTAGCCAAAAACATTCAGTACTTC. Full variable domain (rest looked up from reference TRBV9 and TRBJ2-4): DSGVTQTPKHLITATGQRVTLRCSPRSGDLSVYWYQQSLDQGLQFLIQYYNGEERAKGNILERFSAQQFPDLHSELNLSSLELGDSALYFCASSGAGVAKNIQYFGAGTRLSVL.